This T cell receptor (beta chain) was observed in a study of cytomegalovirus exposure and HLA in healthy donors. The study, taken as a whole, reports: In the roughly 130 validation repertoires, a later analysis found that first-cohort TCR clusters tended to co-occur.

The CDR3 covers 15 residues. Germline V gene lookup returns CDR1 MDHEN and CDR2 SYDVKM. Losses at the gene ends were 2 bases for V and 4 bases for J; bases not matched to a gene: 5. A roughly 120-subject validation cohort, separate from the approximately 610-subject first cohort, supplied the donors. Comments on this clone: Its specificity is not known.

Profiling relied on immunoSEQ multiplex PCR, and the TCRdb table lists in-frame clones only, not all of them. This table holds 150,000 to 200,000 clones, about 90% found once. The sequencing input was PBMCs. This chain connects TRBV28 to TRBJ2-5; 9 nucleotides align to TRBD2. This TCR derives from a woman aged 18-35 years in good health and CMV-seropositive. This chain's CDR3 is CASSLPAGGVETQYF. CDR3 in DNA: TGTGCCAGCAGTTTACCAGCGGGAGGAGTAGAGACCCAGTACTTC.